This T cell receptor (beta chain) was identified in a study of OX40 agonist ivuxolimab in advanced cancers. General study points: Among the nonresponders, some also had low normalized T-cell clonal expansion.

This CDR3 region has 16 residues. Per the germline V gene, CDR1 is SGHTA and CDR2 is FQGNSA. The V end was cut by 1 base, the J end by 1 base, with 11 bases between. The repertoire was sequenced with immunoSEQ multiplex PCR; TCRdb's copy has only in-frame clones and lacks some. In the table there are 99,000 or so clones, around 92% of which are singletons. About this clone itself: The target antigen is unknown.

This chain links TRBV7-2 with TRBJ2-4; no clear D. This sample comprised CD4+ or CD8+ T cells sorted from blood, obtained in a trial of the OX40 agonist ivuxolimab. The receptor was derived from an adult with an advanced solid tumor such as melanoma, head and neck, liver or kidney cancer. The CDR3 nucleotides are TGTGCCAGCAGCTTAGTACGCAATAAGGCCAAAAACATTCAGTACTTC. Protein sequence: CASSLVRNKAKNIQYF. Supplemented by reference TRBV7-2 and TRBJ2-4, the full variable domain reads GAGVSQSPSNKVTEKGKDVELRCDPISGHTALYWYRQSLGQGLEFLIYFQGNSAPDKSGLPSDRFSAERTGGSVSTLTIQRTQQEDSAVYLCASSLVRNKAKNIQYFGAGTRLSVL.